Below are 19 T cell receptor beta chains sequenced from a single sample in a study of T cell responses to AZD1222 COVID-19 vaccine. Some clones are missing from TCRdb's copy, which holds only in-frame ones; the method was immunoSEQ multiplex PCR. The data show 100,000 to 130,000 clones, roughly 87% seen once. Sequencing used peripheral blood, obtained on day 0 of AZD1222 vaccination. Receptors originate from an adult in good health.

About this clone: The junction and the germline gene differ at one end; a read error may be behind it. The chain is built from TRBV5-4 and TRBJ2-5; D is unresolved. Germline V gene data show CDR1 as SGHNT and CDR2 as YYREEE (reference sequence). The CDR3 loop spans 9 amino acids. CDR3 residues: CASSLARDF. The CDR3 DNA follows: TGTGCCAGCAGCTTGGCCCGGGACTTC. Using reference TRBV5-4 and TRBJ2-5 for the parts outside the CDR3, the full variable domain is ETGVTQSPTHLIKTRGQQVTLRCSSQSGHNTVSWYQQALGQGPQFIFQYYREEENGRGNFPPRFSGLQFPNYSSELNVNALELDDSALYLCASSLARDFGPGTRLLVL.

The chain combines TRBV28 with TRBJ1-5; no clear D gene. There are 16 residues in the CDR3. Germline assignment: CDR1 MDHEN and CDR2 SYDVKM. With 5 bases removed from V and 2 bases from J, the gap between germline ends came to 16 bases. In DNA, the CDR3 is TGTGCCAGCAGTCGCCTTGTCGGGATGGGCAATCAGCCCCAGCATTTT. Protein sequence: CASSRLVGMGNQPQHF.

Written as DNA, the CDR3 is TGCGCCAGCAGCCAAGACCCTCGGGGGGGGGAGACCCAGTACTTC. It codes for CASSQDPRGGETQYF. This chain links TRBV4-3 with TRBJ2-5; 8 nucleotides line up with TRBD2. Germline values: CDR1 LGHNA, CDR2 YSLEER. The junction had 5 bases not matched to a gene; V was cut back by 0 bases and J by 5 bases. The CDR3 is 15 amino acids.

This chain joins TRBV21-1 and TRBJ1-4. TRBV21-1 is recorded as a pseudogene. This CDR3 is 16 amino acids long. CDR3 DNA sequence: TGTGCCAGCAGCATCTCCGCGGGACAAGATACTGAAAAACTGTTTTTT. It encodes CASSISAGQDTEKLFF.

The CDR3 DNA follows: TGTGCCAGCAGCTTTTCAGCGGGGGCCACAAATGAGCAGTTCTTC. It encodes CASSFSAGATNEQFF. V and J are TRBV7-3 and TRBJ2-1; 8 nucleotides line up with TRBD2. The ends lost 3 bases at V and 7 bases at J; junction bases unmatched: 8. This CDR3 has 15 residues. CDR1 SGHTA and CDR2 FQGTGA come from the germline V gene.

This chain's CDR3 is CATSDPRVQETQYF. The CDR3 nucleotides read TGTGCCACCAGTGATCCCCGGGTCCAAGAGACCCAGTACTTC. The chain combines TRBV24-1 with TRBJ2-5; D remains unclear. V was shortened by 3 bases and J by 1 base, with 8 bases between the two germline ends. The CDR3 totals 14 residues. In germline, CDR1 is KGHDR, CDR2 SFDVKD.

The chain combines TRBV18 with TRBJ2-7; 7 nucleotides match TRBD2. The J segment lost 2 bases and the V segment lost 0 bases, leaving 7 bases of the junction unmatched. The CDR3 is made up of 16 amino acids. Germline CDR1 and CDR2: KGHSH and LQKENI. Here the CDR3 reads CASSPPFTGLPYEQYF. The CDR3 DNA reads TGTGCCAGCTCACCACCTTTTACGGGACTACCCTACGAGCAGTACTTC.

This chain's CDR3 is CASSLSEEYGYTF. Here the CDR3 DNA reads TGTGCCAGCAGTTTAAGTGAGGAGTATGGCTACACCTTC. The chain uses TRBV27 and TRBJ1-2; D not certain. V was trimmed by 2 bases and J by 5 bases, leaving 9 bases between them. Germline V gives CDR1 MNHEY, CDR2 SMNVEV (reference sequence). The CDR3 loop spans 13 amino acids.

In this sample, this clone turned up a few times. This chain uses TRBV9 with TRBJ1-5; D is ambiguous. The V end was cut by 3 bases, the J end by 0 bases, with 16 bases between. The CDR3 has 17 amino acids. The germline V gene has CDR1 SGDLS and CDR2 YYNGEE. CDR3 sequence reads: CASSGGGGSYSNQPQHF. In DNA form, the CDR3 reads TGTGCCAGCAGCGGGGGTGGTGGCAGCTATAGCAATCAGCCCCAGCATTTT.

The table lists this clone with a count of one. The rearrangement joins TRBV19 to TRBJ2-1; maybe TRBD1 (5 bases). Germline CDR1 is LNHDA and CDR2 is SQIVND (reference sequence). Trimming cost V 2 bases and J 9 bases, with 17 bases left between them. This CDR3 is built from 15 residues. CDR3 amino acids: CASSIRKTAIGEQFF. CDR3 nucleotides: TGTGCCAGTAGTATACGGAAGACAGCAATCGGTGAGCAGTTCTTC.

With regard to this clone: In the same sample, other DNA sequences code for this CDR3. The rearrangement links TRBV5-4 to TRBJ1-3, with 8 bases fitting TRBD1. Germline V gene data show CDR1 as SGHNT and CDR2 as YYREEE (reference sequence). This CDR3 has 15 amino acids. Trimming cost V 4 bases and J 4 bases; bases outside gene matches: 7. In DNA, the CDR3 is TGTGCCAGCAGCCCGGACAGGGTGGTAGGAAACACCATATATTTT. Its protein product is CASSPDRVVGNTIYF. Drawing the rest from reference TRBV5-4 and TRBJ1-3, the complete variable domain is ETGVTQSPTHLIKTRGQQVTLRCSSQSGHNTVSWYQQALGQGPQFIFQYYREEENGRGNFPPRFSGLQFPNYSSELNVNALELDDSALYLCASSPDRVVGNTIYFGEGSWLTVV.

This clone was counted once. This chain links TRBV5-1 with TRBJ1-2; D possibly corresponds to TRBD1 (5 bases). This CDR3 comprises 14 residues. Germline CDR1 and CDR2: SGHRS and YFSETQ. V lost 1 base, J lost 7 bases, and 14 bases lay in between. CDR3 nucleotides: TGCGCCAGCAGCTTGAAAGAGGACAACGGTGGCTACACCTTC. Protein: CASSLKEDNGGYTF.

In nucleotides, the CDR3 is TGCAGCGTTGAAGGTGGAGCAACTAACTATGGCTACACCTTC. Translation gives CSVEGGATNYGYTF. The V and J genes are TRBV29-1 and TRBJ1-2; no definite D call. CDR1 is SQVTM and CDR2 is ANQGSEA in the germline V gene. CDR3 size: 14 residues. V lost 1 base, J lost 0 bases, and 9 bases lay in between.

On this clone itself: The junction and the germline gene differ at one end; a read error may be behind it. The V gene is TRBV9, the J gene TRBJ2-6; D may be TRBD1 or TRBD2 (6 bases each). The CDR3 totals 16 residues. Germline CDR1 reads SGDLS; CDR2 reads YYNGEE. CDR3 sequence (DNA): TGTGCCAGCAGCGTAGGTTTCAGGAGGGGGGTCAACGTCCTGACTTTC. The encoded protein is CASSVGFRRGVNVLTF.

This chain uses TRBV2 with TRBJ1-3, with a possible D match to TRBD1 (6 bases). The ends were cut back, 4 bases at V and 6 bases at J, with 16 bases in the middle. CDR3 length: 15 amino acids. From germline, CDR1 is SNHLY and CDR2 FYNNEI. The CDR3, as DNA: TGTGCCAGCAGTGCACAGGGAGCCCCCGCAAACACCATATATTTT. This gives the protein CASSAQGAPANTIYF.

The rearrangement joins TRBV2 to TRBJ2-5; TRBD1 might be the D (5 bases). The CDR3 is 13 residues long. Per germline, CDR1 SNHLY and CDR2 FYNNEI. Trimming took 5 bases from V and 2 from J, leaving 9 bases between them. The CDR3 here is CASSQGEQETQYF. The CDR3 DNA reads as TGTGCCAGCAGTCAGGGTGAACAAGAGACCCAGTACTTC.

This clone was detected once. The chain combines TRBV9 with TRBJ1-3; 7 nucleotides match TRBD1. The germline V gene has CDR1 SGDLS and CDR2 YYNGEE. With V trimmed by 3 bases and J by 0 bases, 9 bases remained unmatched. This CDR3 contains 17 residues. CDR3: CASSGSPDRVSGNTIYF. In nucleotides, the CDR3 is TGTGCCAGCAGCGGGAGTCCCGACAGGGTCTCTGGAAACACCATATATTTT.

Points on this clone: The sample holds other DNA sequences that translate to the same CDR3. The rearrangement links TRBV4-3 to TRBJ1-2; unclear D gene. V was pared by 0 bases and J by 5 bases, with 10 bases between. The V gene's germline CDR1 is LGHNA and CDR2 YSLEER. This CDR3 contains 14 residues. CDR3 region: CASSQDRTGYGYTF. The CDR3 bases are TGCGCCAGCAGCCAAGATAGGACGGGTTATGGCTACACCTTC.

The chain carries TRBV6-1 and TRBJ1-3; 7 bases align to TRBD1. Germline lookup yields CDR1 MNHNS and CDR2 SASEGT. The length of the CDR3 is 16 residues. The V and J ends lost 3 bases and 0 bases, in that order; junction bases with no gene match: 5. CDR3 in amino acids: CASSETGPLSGNTIYF. CDR3 bases: TGTGCCAGCAGTGAGACAGGGCCTCTCTCTGGAAACACCATATATTTT.